This T cell receptor beta chain was recorded in a study of blood T cell repertoires in COVID-19. At the level of the study: Samples of COVID-19 (acute and convalescent) were obtained from the United States, Italy and Spain. T cells, B-cell-depleted T cells, or PBMCs supplied cDNA or gDNA.

Followed over time, Seattle patients had been enrolled while infection was active. With V trimmed by 5 bases and J by 5 bases, 4 bases remained unmatched. The CDR3 runs 13 residues. Germline V gene sequence: CDR1 SEHNR, CDR2 FQNEAQ (reference sequence). Original handling: Estimates of nucleated cell counts were drawn from the amplification of reference gene primers. Repertoires were generated with immunoSEQ multiplex PCR, while TCRdb's copy carries only in-frame clones and drops some. V and J calls and clone size come straight from that table; D and trimming were deduced from the DNA. The sample comprises about 140,000 clones, about 88% of which are singletons, and approximately 2.5% rests with the top ten. This clone was seen more than once but under ten times.

Material for sequencing was peripheral blood. The V call is TRBV7-9, the J call TRBJ2-7; 9 positions agree with TRBD1. The source of this sequence is a human donor with COVID-19, enrolled during active disease. The donor label of this sample is uncertain. The CDR3 region has the DNA TGTGCCAGCAGCCCTACAGGGGGCGACGAGCAGTACTTC. Translating it yields CASSPTGGDEQYF.